Each of the 7 T cell receptor beta chains below was sequenced from the same sample in a study of T cell repertoires in cytomegalovirus infection. For these TCRs, the target antigens are not known. TCRdb called the reads again in MiXCR, with one record for every CDR3 protein. The sample holds some 500,000 distinct CDR3 sequences, roughly a third seen once. Sequences were derived from cultured PBMCs, sampled from culture after CMV antigen stimulation. The receptor set was obtained from a human donor in good health (CMV status not recorded). Some clones in this sample may be carry-over from other donors' samples.

This clonotype came up many times. V and J are TRBV12-3 or TRBV12-4 and TRBJ2-5, with 8 bases that match TRBD1. The CDR3 runs to 14 residues. With V trimmed by 6 bases and J by 4 bases, 7 bases remained unmatched. The CDR3 protein is CASSLQGVVETQYF. CDR3 nucleotide sequence: TGTGCCAGCAGCCTACAGGGGGTGGTAGAGACCCAGTACTTC.

This clonotype has more than one count but fewer than ten. The J gene is TRBJ2-5, the V gene TRBV7-2; 9 bases line up with TRBD2. V lost 5 bases and J lost 4; bases outside the gene matches: 8. The CDR3 totals 15 residues. Germline V lookup: CDR1 SGHTA, CDR2 FQGNSA. CDR3 region: CASSASGIPLETQYF. DNA for the CDR3: TGTGCCAGCAGCGCTAGCGGGATCCCCTTAGAGACCCAGTACTTC.

The rearrangement links TRBV12-3 or TRBV12-4 to TRBJ1-1; a possible D gene is TRBD1 (6 bases). V lost 5 bases and J lost 6, with 19 bases in between. This CDR3 has 15 residues. This CDR3 is CASSRGLRGLAEAFF. The DNA for the CDR3 is TGTGCCAGCAGTAGGGGGTTGCGGGGTTTGGCTGAAGCTTTCTTT.

Many counts were recorded for this clonotype. The gene calls are TRBV27 and TRBJ1-5, with a tentative D call TRBD1 (6 bases). Germline V lookup: CDR1 MNHEY, CDR2 SMNVEV (reference sequence). V was trimmed by 5 bases and J by 6 bases, leaving 20 bases between them. The CDR3 extends over 16 amino acids. The CDR3, as DNA: TGTGCCAGCAGTCCCATGGGACATTCCCCAAGTCAGCCCCAGCATTTT. Translating it yields CASSPMGHSPSQPQHF.

The V call is TRBV19, the J call TRBJ2-1; 8 bases map to TRBD1. CDR1 is LNHDA, CDR2 SQIVND, per germline (reference sequence). Trimming cost V 6 bases and J 0 bases; bases outside gene matches: 4. CDR3 length equals 15 residues. DNA of the CDR3: TGTGCCAGTAGCCGGACAGGGAGCTCCTACAATGAGCAGTTCTTC. Translated: CASSRTGSSYNEQFF. Drawing the rest from reference TRBV19 and TRBJ2-1, the complete variable domain is DGGITQSPKYLFRKEGQNVTLSCEQNLNHDAMYWYRQDPGQGLRLIYYSQIVNDFQKGDIAEGYSVSREKKESFPLTVTSAQKNPTAFYLCASSRTGSSYNEQFFGPGTRLTVL.

CDR3 DNA sequence: TGTGCCAGTAGTTCCGGGACAGCCTATCAGCCCCAGCATTTT. It yields the protein CASSSGTAYQPQHF. The rearrangement joins TRBV19 to TRBJ1-5, with 7 positions matching TRBD1. The CDR3 has 14 residues. Germline V CDR1 and CDR2: LNHDA, SQIVND (reference sequence). The J segment lost 5 bases and the V segment lost 5 bases, leaving 6 bases of the junction unmatched.

Written as DNA, the CDR3 is TGTGCCAGCAGGAGCCCGGGACTAGCGGAATACAATGAGCAGTTCTTC. This translates into CASRSPGLAEYNEQFF. V usage is TRBV6-2 or TRBV6-3 and J usage is TRBJ2-1, with 11 nucleotides matching TRBD2. V lost 6 bases, J lost 4 bases, and 8 bases stayed unmatched. This CDR3 has 16 residues. Looked up from germline, CDR1 is MNHEY and CDR2 is SVGEGT.